The entry below gives a single T cell receptor beta chain sequence along with its context. Between the trimmed V and J ends, which lost 2 bases and 6 bases, there was a span of 15 bases. Germline lookup yields CDR1 SGHNT and CDR2 YYREEE (reference sequence). CDR3 length: 14 residues. This specimen comes from a study of CD8 T cells in Susac syndrome. Roughly 0.5 to 1 ug RNA was reverse transcribed with random hexamers. MiXCR, applied by TCRdb to the immunoSEQ multiplex PCR reads, yields one record per CDR3 protein. The sample consists of around 130,000 distinct CDR3 sequences, around 91% of them appearing once.

The TCR comes from a human donor with multiple sclerosis. Sequencing input: CD8+ T cells from PBMCs. The chain has TRBV5-4 and TRBJ2-7; D uncertain. The CDR3 here is CASSFLAGATEQYF. The CDR3 coding sequence is TGTGCCAGCAGCTTCTTAGCAGGAGCCACCGAGCAGTACTTC.